The rows below give T cell receptor beta chains drawn from one sample of a study of vaccination and CD4 T cells after COVID-19. TCRdb reprocessed the PCR reads via MiXCR and lists one record per CDR3 protein. The data show roughly 20,000 distinct CDR3 sequences, 35% to 40% seen once. Their antigens remain unidentified. Source: CD4+ T cells from blood, cultured in vitro, taken before SARS-CoV-2 vaccination. Source of these receptors: a human donor who had recovered from COVID-19. Each CDR3 is given with its conserved first and last residue. D genes are given only for firm matches. Rows may omit the clone size; those that give it use once, few, many or a size class.

V: TRBV27; J: TRBJ1-1; D: .; size: few; CDR3: CASSLRRGTANTEAFF; DNA: TGTGCCAGCAGTCTACGAAGGGGAACAGCAAACACTGAAGCTTTCTTT
V: TRBV10-3; J: TRBJ2-3; D: .; size: .; CDR3: CAISGTSTDTQYF; DNA: TGTGCCATCAGTGGTACTAGCACAGATACGCAGTATTTT
V: TRBV28; J: TRBJ2-7; D: TRBD1; size: .; CDR3: CASSTATGNYEQYF; DNA: TGTGCCAGCAGCACCGCGACAGGGAACTACGAGCAGTACTTC
V: TRBV6-5; J: TRBJ1-2; D: .; size: few; CDR3: CASSYSSGSYGYTF; DNA: TGTGCCAGCAGTTACTCTTCAGGGTCCTATGGCTACACCTTC
V: TRBV6-1; J: TRBJ2-7; D: TRBD1; size: .; CDR3: CASSTGTGGSEQYF; DNA: TGTGCCAGCAGCACCGGGACAGGGGGCTCCGAGCAGTACTTC
V: TRBV7-9; J: TRBJ2-5; D: TRBD1; size: few; CDR3: CASSLGDRGGGETQYF; DNA: TGTGCCAGCAGCTTAGGGGACAGGGGAGGCGGGGAGACCCAGTACTTC
V: TRBV28; J: TRBJ2-1; D: TRBD1; size: .; CDR3: CASRRQGAGYNEQFF; DNA: TGTGCCAGCAGGCGACAGGGGGCTGGCTACAATGAGCAGTTCTTC
V: TRBV6-1; J: TRBJ2-1; D: .; size: .; CDR3: CASSVSLLALDNEQFF; DNA: TGTGCCAGCAGTGTCTCACTCCTAGCGCTAGACAATGAGCAGTTCTTC
V: TRBV5-1; J: TRBJ2-1; D: TRBD2; size: once; CDR3: CASSSQRGGLAPNEQFF; DNA: TGCGCCAGCAGCTCCCAGAGGGGGGGACTAGCGCCCAATGAGCAGTTCTTC
V: TRBV19; J: TRBJ2-2; D: TRBD2; size: .; CDR3: CASAQREGTAGELFF; DNA: TGTGCCAGTGCACAGCGGGAGGGAACCGCCGGGGAGCTGTTTTTT
V: TRBV6-1; J: TRBJ1-6; D: TRBD1; size: few; CDR3: CASGTDNSPLHF; DNA: TGTGCCAGCGGGACAGATAATTCACCCCTCCACTTT
V: TRBV19; J: TRBJ1-2; D: .; size: few; CDR3: CASSTVSNSNYGYTF; DNA: TGTGCCAGTAGTACCGTCAGCAACTCTAACTATGGCTACACCTTC
V: TRBV27; J: TRBJ2-7; D: TRBD1; size: few; CDR3: CASRTGQATYEQYF; DNA: TGTGCCAGCAGAACCGGACAGGCCACCTACGAGCAGTACTTC
V: TRBV24-1; J: TRBJ1-2; D: .; size: .; CDR3: CATSDIGGYTF; DNA: TGTGCCACCAGTGATATAGGAGGCTACACCTTC
V: TRBV7-2; J: TRBJ2-5; D: .; size: .; CDR3: CASSAGKIQETQYF; DNA: TGTGCCAGCAGCGCGGGAAAGATCCAAGAGACCCAGTACTTC
V: TRBV6-1; J: TRBJ1-5; D: .; size: .; CDR3: CASSEGRQGNQPQHF; DNA: TGTGCCAGCAGTGAAGGGCGGCAGGGTAATCAGCCCCAGCATTTT
V: TRBV4-1; J: TRBJ1-6; D: TRBD1; size: .; CDR3: CASSLEGQGFSPLHF; DNA: TGCGCCAGCAGCCTGGAGGGACAGGGGTTTTCACCCCTCCACTTT
V: TRBV10-3; J: TRBJ2-2; D: TRBD1; size: few; CDR3: CAISEPGTGGTGELFF; DNA: TGTGCCATCAGTGAGCCAGGGACAGGGGGCACCGGGGAGCTGTTTTTT
V: TRBV7-8; J: TRBJ1-5; D: .; size: few; CDR3: CASSLLPGPGQPQHF; DNA: TGTGCCAGCAGCTTACTCCCAGGGCCGGGTCAGCCCCAGCATTTT
V: TRBV6-2/TRBV6-3; J: TRBJ2-1; D: TRBD2; size: .; CDR3: CASKASGGLFLNEQFF; DNA: TGTGCCAGCAAGGCTAGCGGGGGACTTTTCCTCAATGAGCAGTTCTTC